The following is a T cell receptor beta chain sequence with its context. The antigen remains unidentified. The data belong to a study of vaccination effects on CD4 cells after COVID-19. About the research overall: From a couple of convalescent patients, samples were taken 16 days and one week before vaccination. Study-level results: Late after vaccination, infection- and vaccine-induced clones showed marked clonal contraction. Spike-reactive clones present post-vaccine in convalescents were predominantly new vaccine-induced clones.

Some clones are missing from TCRdb's copy, which holds only in-frame ones; the method was immunoSEQ multiplex PCR. Counted here are approximately 50,000 clones, 70% to 80% occurring once; the ten biggest clones make up 12%. Subsequent to about 10 days of culture, CD4+ T cells were isolated. The person's infection with SARS-CoV-2, confirmed by PCR, took place between March and December 2020. The CDR3 runs to 18 residues. Germline-derived CDR1 and CDR2 are SGHNT and YENEEA. Germline trimming cut 2 bases from V and 1 base from J; bases unmatched to any gene: 8. The chain links TRBV11-3 to TRBJ2-4; the match to TRBD1 covers 10 bases. The sample in question was CD4+ T cells from PBMCs cultured without peptide, obtained before COVID-19 vaccination. The receptor was isolated from a human donor who had a prior SARS-CoV-2 infection. The CDR3 nucleotides are TGTGCCAGCAGCTTACAGACAGGGGGCGCCTGGGCCAAAAACATTCAGTACTTC. Translation gives CASSLQTGGAWAKNIQYF.